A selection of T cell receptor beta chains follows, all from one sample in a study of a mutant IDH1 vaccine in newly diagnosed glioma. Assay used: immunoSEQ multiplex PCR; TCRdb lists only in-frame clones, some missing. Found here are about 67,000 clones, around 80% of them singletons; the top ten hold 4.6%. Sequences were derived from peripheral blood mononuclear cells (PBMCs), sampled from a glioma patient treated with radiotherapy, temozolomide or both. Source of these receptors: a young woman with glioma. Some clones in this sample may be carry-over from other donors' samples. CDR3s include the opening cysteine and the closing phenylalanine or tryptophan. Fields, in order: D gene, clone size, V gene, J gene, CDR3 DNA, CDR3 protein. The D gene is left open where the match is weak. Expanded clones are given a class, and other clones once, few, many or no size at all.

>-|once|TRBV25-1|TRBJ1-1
TGTGCCAGCAGTCTCGGGACGAACACTGAAGCTTTCTTT
CASSLGTNTEAFF
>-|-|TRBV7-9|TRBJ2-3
TGTGCCAGCAGCTTAATCCCAGGGGCAGATACGCAGTATTTT
CASSLIPGADTQYF
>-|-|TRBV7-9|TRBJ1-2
TGTGCCAGCAGCTTAGGCCCCGGCAGTAACTATGGCTACACCTTC
CASSLGPGSNYGYTF
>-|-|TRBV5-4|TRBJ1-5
TGTGCCAGCAGCTCTTCTGGTCGACAGCCCCAGCATTTT
CASSSSGRQPQHF
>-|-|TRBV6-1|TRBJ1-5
TGTGCCAGCACCCAGCCAGGACTCTATAATCAGCCCCAGCATTTT
CASTQPGLYNQPQHF
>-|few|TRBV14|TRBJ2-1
TGTGCCAGCAGCCCCCGAGGAGGGCTAGCGAACAATGAGCAGTTCTTC
CASSPRGGLANNEQFF
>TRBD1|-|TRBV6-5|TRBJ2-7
TGTGCCAGCAGTTATATGGGGACAGGGATTTTCTACGAGCAGTACTTC
CASSYMGTGIFYEQYF
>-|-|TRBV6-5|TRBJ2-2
TGTGCCAGCAGTTACTCCCCGGGCGGAACCGGGGAGCTGTTTTTT
CASSYSPGGTGELFF
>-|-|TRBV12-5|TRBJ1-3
TGTGCTAGTGGTTTAGGGACGAGCTCTGGAAACACCATATATTTT
CASGLGTSSGNTIYF
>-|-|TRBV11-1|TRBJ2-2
TGTGCCAGCAGTGACACCGGGGAGCTGTTTTTT
CASSDTGELFF
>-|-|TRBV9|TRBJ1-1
TGTGCCAGCAGCGTAGCTGGCTTGGGGAACACTGAAGCTTTCTTT
CASSVAGLGNTEAFF
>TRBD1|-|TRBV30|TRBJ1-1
TGTGCCTGGAGCCGGACAGGGGCGAACACTGAAGCTTTCTTT
CAWSRTGANTEAFF
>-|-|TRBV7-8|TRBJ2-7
TGTGCCAGCAGCTCCGCGGAGGGGCCCAACGAGCAGTACTTC
CASSSAEGPNEQYF
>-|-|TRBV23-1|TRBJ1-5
TGCGCCAGCAGTCACCACGCGGTGGCTGGGGGTAGCAATCAGCCCCAGCATTTT
CASSHHAVAGGSNQPQHF
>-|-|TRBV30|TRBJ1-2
TGTGCCTGGAGTGACAGGGACTATGGCTACACCTTC
CAWSDRDYGYTF
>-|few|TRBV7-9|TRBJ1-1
TGTGCCAGCAGCTTAGCGCAAGGGACTGAAGCTTTCTTT
CASSLAQGTEAFF
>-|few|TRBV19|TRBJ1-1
TGTGCCAGTAGTGCCGGGCGGGGCTCGTCTGAAGCTTTCTTT
CASSAGRGSSEAFF
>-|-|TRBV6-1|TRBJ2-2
TGTGCCAGCAGTGAAGAGCCCGCGAACACCGGGGAGCTGTTTTTT
CASSEEPANTGELFF
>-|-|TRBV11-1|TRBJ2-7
TGTGCCAGCAGCTTAATTGACAGGAGCTACGAGCAGTACTTC
CASSLIDRSYEQYF
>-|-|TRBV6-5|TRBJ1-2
TGTGCCAGCAGTCACTCCGGACGGCGAGCTAACTATGGCTACACCTTC
CASSHSGRRANYGYTF
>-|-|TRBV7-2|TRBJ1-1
TGTGCCAGCAGCCCTAGGCCCACTATGAACACTGAAGCTTTCTTT
CASSPRPTMNTEAFF
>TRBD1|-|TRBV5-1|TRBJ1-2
TGCGCCAGCAGCTTGGAGGGGACAGGGGGAGGCTACACCTTC
CASSLEGTGGGYTF
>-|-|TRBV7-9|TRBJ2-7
TGTGCCAGCAGACCCACAGGGAACGAGCAGTACTTC
CASRPTGNEQYF
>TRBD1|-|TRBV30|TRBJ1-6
TGTGCCTGGAGTGTAAAGACAGGGGGGTATTCACCCCTCCACTTT
CAWSVKTGGYSPLHF
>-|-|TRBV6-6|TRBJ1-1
TGTGCCAGCAGCAGCCGTAGGGGATCAACAAACACTGAAGCTTTCTTT
CASSSRRGSTNTEAFF
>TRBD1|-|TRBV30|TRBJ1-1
TGTGCCTCGGACAGGGCGGTTGGGACTGAAGCTTTCTTT
CASDRAVGTEAFF
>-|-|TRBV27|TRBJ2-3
TGTGTCGCGGGGGCAGGGGCAGATACGCAGTATTTT
CVAGAGADTQYF
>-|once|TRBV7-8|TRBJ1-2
TGTGCCAGCAGCTTAGTAGGCCCGCCTTCAGGGAACTATGGCTACACCTTC
CASSLVGPPSGNYGYTF
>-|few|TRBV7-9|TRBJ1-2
TGTGCCAGCAGCTTTAACAGGGAGGGCTACACCTTC
CASSFNREGYTF
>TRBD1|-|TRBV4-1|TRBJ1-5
TGCGCCAGCCGAGACAGGGAAGGTGGTGACAATCAGCCCCAGCATTTT
CASRDREGGDNQPQHF
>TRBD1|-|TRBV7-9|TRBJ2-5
TGTGCCAGCAAAAGATCAGGGGGACCGATCCAAGAGACCCAGTACTTC
CASKRSGGPIQETQYF
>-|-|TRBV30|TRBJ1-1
TGTGCCTGGAGTGCGTGGGGGAAGACTGAAGCTTTCTTT
CAWSAWGKTEAFF